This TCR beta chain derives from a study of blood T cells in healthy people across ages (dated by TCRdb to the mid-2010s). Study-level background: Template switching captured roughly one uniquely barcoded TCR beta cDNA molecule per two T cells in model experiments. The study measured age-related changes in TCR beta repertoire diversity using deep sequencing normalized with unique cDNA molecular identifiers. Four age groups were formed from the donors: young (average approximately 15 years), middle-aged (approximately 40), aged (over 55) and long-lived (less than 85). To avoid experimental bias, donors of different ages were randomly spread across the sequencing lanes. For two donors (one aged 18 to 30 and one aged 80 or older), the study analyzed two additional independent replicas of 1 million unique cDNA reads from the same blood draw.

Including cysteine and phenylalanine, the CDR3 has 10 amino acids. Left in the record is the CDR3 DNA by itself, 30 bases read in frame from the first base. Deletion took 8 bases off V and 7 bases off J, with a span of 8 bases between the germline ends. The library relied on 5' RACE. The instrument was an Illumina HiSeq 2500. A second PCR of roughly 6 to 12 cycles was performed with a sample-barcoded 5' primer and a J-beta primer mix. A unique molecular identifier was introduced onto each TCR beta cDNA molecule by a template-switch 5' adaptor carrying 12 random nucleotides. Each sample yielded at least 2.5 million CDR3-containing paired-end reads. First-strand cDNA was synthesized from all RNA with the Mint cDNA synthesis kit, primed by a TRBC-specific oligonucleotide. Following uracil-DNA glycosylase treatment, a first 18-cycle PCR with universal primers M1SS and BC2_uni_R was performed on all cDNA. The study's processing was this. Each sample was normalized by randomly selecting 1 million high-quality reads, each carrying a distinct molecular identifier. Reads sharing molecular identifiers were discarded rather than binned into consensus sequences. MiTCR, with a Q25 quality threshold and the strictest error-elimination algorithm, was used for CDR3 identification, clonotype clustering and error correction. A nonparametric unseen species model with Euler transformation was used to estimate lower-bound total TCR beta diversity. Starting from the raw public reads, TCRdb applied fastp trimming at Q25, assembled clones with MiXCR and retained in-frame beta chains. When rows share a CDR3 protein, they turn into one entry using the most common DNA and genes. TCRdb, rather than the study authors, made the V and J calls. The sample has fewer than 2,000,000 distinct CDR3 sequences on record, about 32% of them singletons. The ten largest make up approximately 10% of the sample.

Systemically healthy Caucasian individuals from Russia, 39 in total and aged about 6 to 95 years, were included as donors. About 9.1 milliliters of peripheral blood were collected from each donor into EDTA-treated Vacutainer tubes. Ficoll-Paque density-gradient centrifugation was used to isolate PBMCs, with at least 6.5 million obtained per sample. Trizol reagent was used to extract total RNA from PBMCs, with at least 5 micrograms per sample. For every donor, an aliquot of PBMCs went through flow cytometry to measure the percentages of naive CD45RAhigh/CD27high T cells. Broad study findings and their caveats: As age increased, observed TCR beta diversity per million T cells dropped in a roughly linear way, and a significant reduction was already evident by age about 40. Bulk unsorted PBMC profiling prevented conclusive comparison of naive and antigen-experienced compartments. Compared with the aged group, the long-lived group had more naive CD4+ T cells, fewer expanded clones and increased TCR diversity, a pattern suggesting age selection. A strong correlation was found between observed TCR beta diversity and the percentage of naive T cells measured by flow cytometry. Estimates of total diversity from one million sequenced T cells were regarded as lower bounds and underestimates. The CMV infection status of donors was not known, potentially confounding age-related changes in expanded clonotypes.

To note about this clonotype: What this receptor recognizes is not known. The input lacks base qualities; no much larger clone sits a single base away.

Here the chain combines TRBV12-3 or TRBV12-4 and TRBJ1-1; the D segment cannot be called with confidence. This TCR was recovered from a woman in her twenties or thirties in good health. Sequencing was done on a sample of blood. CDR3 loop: CASPPGEAFF. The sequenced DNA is TGTGCCAGCCCCCCCGGTGAAGCTTTCTTT.